This entry lists 24 T cell receptor beta chains sequenced from one sample in a study of CD8 T cells in ankylosing spondylitis. A single record per CDR3 protein comes from TCRdb applying MiXCR to the 5' RACE reads. The sample yields about 260,000 distinct CDR3 sequences, 20% seen once. Material: blood, either unsorted or a sorted T cell fraction (not recorded which). Receptors originate from a male donor with ankylosing spondylitis or in good health (not recorded which).

CDR3 amino acids: CASSHPSGSRYNEQFF. CDR3 in DNA: TGTGCCAGCAGCCACCCTAGCGGGAGTCGTTACAATGAGCAGTTCTTC. The chain uses TRBV11-2 and TRBJ2-1; TRBD2 aligns across 10 bases. CDR3 length equals 16 residues. CDR1 is SGHAT and CDR2 is FQNNGV in the germline V gene. The trim removed 5 bases at V and 4 bases at J, leaving 8 bases unmatched.

A few counts support this clonotype. The rearrangement joins TRBV6-1 to TRBJ1-1, with TRBD1 identical over 9 bases. After removal of 4 bases from V and 1 base from J, the junction contained 10 bases not matched to a gene. This CDR3 comprises 17 residues. Germline V gene sequence: CDR1 MNHNS, CDR2 SASEGT. CDR3 sequence: CASSGVRQGGANTEAFF. The CDR3 coding sequence is TGTGCCAGCAGTGGGGTGAGACAGGGGGGTGCGAACACTGAAGCTTTCTTT.

The genes are TRBV7-9 and TRBJ2-2; D remains ambiguous. This CDR3 region has 16 residues. V was clipped by 5 bases and J by 5 bases, with 18 bases between them. The germline V gene has CDR1 SEHNR and CDR2 FQNEAQ (reference sequence). This CDR3 reads CASSPRPEGLTGELFF. In nucleotides, the CDR3 is TGTGCCAGCAGCCCCCGGCCCGAAGGGCTAACCGGGGAGCTGTTTTTT.

This clonotype was counted between two and nine times. The chain recombines TRBV12-3 or TRBV12-4 with TRBJ2-5; 9 nucleotides agree with TRBD2. J was trimmed by 3 bases and V by 4 bases; bases with no gene match: 6. The CDR3 contains 15 residues. CDR3 sequence (DNA): TGTGCCAGCAGTTCGCTAGCGGGGATTAAAGAGACCCAGTACTTC. Translated: CASSSLAGIKETQYF.

This clonotype was seen a handful of times. V is TRBV5-5 and J is TRBJ2-3, with 15 bases that match TRBD2. The CDR3 covers 18 residues. Trimming at V came to 3 bases and at J to 0 bases, leaving 5 bases not matched to a gene. From germline, CDR1 is SGHKS and CDR2 YYEKEE (reference sequence). The CDR3 is CASSSRTSGRASTDTQYF. The DNA for the CDR3 is TGTGCCAGCAGCTCCCGGACTAGCGGGAGGGCCAGCACAGATACGCAGTATTTT.

J is TRBJ2-1 and V is TRBV3-1; D is undetermined. V shed 3 bases and J shed 5 bases, with 14 bases lying between them. CDR3 size: 15 residues. Germline CDR1 and CDR2: LGHDT and YNNKEL (reference sequence). The CDR3 nucleotides are TGTGCCAGCAGCCAGGTACGCGGTTCGGACAATGAGCAGTTCTTC. This translates into CASSQVRGSDNEQFF.

This clonotype was picked up a small number of times. The V call is TRBV12-3 or TRBV12-4, the J call TRBJ1-2; TRBD1 might be the D (5 bases). The CDR3 is 14 amino acids. The V gene lost 6 bases and the J gene lost 0 bases, with 11 bases spanning the gap. The DNA for the CDR3 is TGTGCCAGCAGACCGCGGGGGGCTAACTATGGCTACACCTTC. As protein: CASRPRGANYGYTF.

J is TRBJ2-1 and V is TRBV3-1; the match to TRBD2 covers 12 bases. In germline, CDR1 is LGHDT, CDR2 YNNKEL (reference sequence). V shed 0 bases and J 8 bases; nucleotides not matched to a gene: 5. The CDR3 length is 16 residues. CDR3 region: CASSQERLAGVDEQFF. CDR3 bases: TGTGCCAGCAGCCAAGAAAGACTAGCGGGGGTCGATGAGCAGTTCTTC.

The genes are TRBV6-6 and TRBJ2-1, with 8 bases matching TRBD2. The CDR3 sequence is 13 residues long. CDR1 is MNHNY, CDR2 SVGAGI, per germline (reference sequence). J was trimmed by 12 bases and V by 2 bases; bases with no gene match: 6. The CDR3 loop reads CASSYQAGDWQFF. The CDR3 DNA follows: TGTGCCAGCAGTTACCAAGCGGGGGATTGGCAGTTCTTC.

This sequence joins TRBV7-9 and TRBJ2-7, with D possibly TRBD2 on 6 matching bases. Trimming removed 5 bases at V and 1 base at J, with 18 bases between. This CDR3 has 16 residues. Looked up from germline, CDR1 is SEHNR and CDR2 is FQNEAQ (reference sequence). In DNA form, the CDR3 reads TGTGCCAGCAGCCAGGGATCCGGGAGAGGGTCCTACGAGCAGTACGTC. Its protein product is CASSQGSGRGSYEQYV.

This clonotype was recorded a few times. V gene TRBV7-2 combines with J gene TRBJ2-7, with 10 bases matching TRBD2. The CDR3 is 17 amino acids. Germline values: CDR1 SGHTA, CDR2 FQGNSA. V trimming: 2 bases; J trimming: 3 bases; junction bases outside the gene matches: 10. CDR3 region: CASSLSPSGGRFYEQYV. DNA for the CDR3: TGTGCCAGCAGCTTAAGTCCTAGCGGGGGTAGATTCTACGAGCAGTACGTC.

This clonotype was detected many times. V usage is TRBV18 and J usage is TRBJ2-4; D is ambiguous. Germline V gene data show CDR1 as KGHSH and CDR2 as LQKENI. The V and J ends lost 9 bases and 0 bases respectively, with 12 bases between them. CDR3 length: 14 amino acids. In DNA, the CDR3 is TGTGCCAGTTCCACGAGCCTAGCCAAAAACATTCAGTACTTC. Residues: CASSTSLAKNIQYF.

This chain connects TRBV4-1 to TRBJ2-5, with 13 bases lining up with TRBD2. V was clipped by 0 bases and J by 9 bases; unmatched bases: 7. The CDR3 extends over 16 amino acids. From germline, CDR1 is MGHRA and CDR2 YSYEKL. CDR3 residues: CASSQDTGLAGTPQYF. CDR3 sequence (DNA): TGCGCCAGCAGCCAAGATACGGGACTAGCGGGAACTCCCCAGTACTTC.

The J gene is TRBJ1-1, the V gene TRBV6-5, with 7 positions matching TRBD1. The V gene's germline CDR1 is MNHEY and CDR2 SVGAGI. J lost 3 bases, V lost 0 bases, and 10 bases had no gene match. The CDR3 contains 17 residues. The CDR3 is CASSYSLTGWGDTEAFF. The DNA for the CDR3 is TGTGCCAGCAGTTACTCGTTGACAGGGTGGGGCGACACTGAAGCTTTCTTT.

The sample holds a few counts of this clonotype. The chain couples TRBV20-1 to TRBJ1-5; unclear D gene. CDR3 length: 15 amino acids. CDR1 DFQATT and CDR2 SNEGSKA come from the germline V gene (reference sequence). V lost 3 bases and J 0 bases, leaving 12 bases between the germline ends. DNA of the CDR3: TGCAGTGCTAGCCCCTCTAGGGATAGCAATCAGCCCCAGCATTTT. It is translated as CSASPSRDSNQPQHF.

This chain links TRBV20-1 with TRBJ1-2; D is perhaps TRBD1 (5 bases). CDR1 is DFQATT, CDR2 SNEGSKA, per germline (reference sequence). Trimming pared 6 bases from V and 3 bases from J, leaving 17 bases between. The CDR3 covers 14 residues. The CDR3 DNA follows: TGCAGTGCCCTCACCAGGGACTCGGACTATGGCTACACCTTC. Encoded protein: CSALTRDSDYGYTF.

The rearrangement joins TRBV14 to TRBJ2-5; 8 bases align to TRBD2. Germline assignment: CDR1 SGHDN and CDR2 FVKESK. J lost 2 bases, V lost 2 bases, and 4 bases had no gene match. CDR3 length: 15 amino acids. The CDR3 coding sequence is TGTGCCAGCAGCCAACATGGACTAGCTCAAGAGACCCAGTACTTC. This gives the protein CASSQHGLAQETQYF.

This clonotype was seen more than once but under ten times. This chain links TRBV20-1 with TRBJ2-2; weak D call: TRBD1 (6 bases). The CDR3 contains 16 residues. Germline V lookup: CDR1 DFQATT, CDR2 SNEGSKA (reference sequence). V was clipped by 2 bases and J by 0 bases, with 13 bases between them. The CDR3 reads CSARPWGLANTGELFF. Here the CDR3 DNA reads TGCAGTGCTAGACCCTGGGGGCTAGCGAACACCGGGGAGCTGTTTTTT.

The sample holds a few counts of this clonotype. The chain is built from TRBV2 and TRBJ2-7, with a weak D call TRBD2 (6 bases). V shed 8 bases and J shed 7 bases, with 21 bases lying between them. The CDR3 totals 14 residues. Germline V gene lookup returns CDR1 SNHLY and CDR2 FYNNEI. In DNA, the CDR3 is TGTGCCAGCCGCGAGGGGTTGGGGGGTGTGGAGCAGTACGTC. It translates to CASREGLGGVEQYV.

This chain uses TRBV6-1 with TRBJ2-7; D call uncertain. Deletions cut 6 bases from V and 1 base from J, with 10 bases between. CDR3 length equals 13 residues. Germline assignment: CDR1 MNHNS and CDR2 SASEGT. As DNA, the CDR3 is TGTGCCAGCAGCCCCCGAATATCCTACGAGCAGTACGTC. This codes for CASSPRISYEQYV.

V usage is TRBV12-3 or TRBV12-4 and J usage is TRBJ1-2; TRBD1 might be the D (5 bases). The CDR3 has 14 amino acids. V was shortened by 3 bases and J by 2 bases, with 10 bases between the two germline ends. CDR3 residues: CASSFPPGNYGYTF. The CDR3 nucleotides read TGTGCCAGCAGTTTTCCGCCAGGGAACTATGGCTACACCTTC.

This clonotype was found a few times. V and J are TRBV29-1 and TRBJ1-1, with D possibly being TRBD1 (5 bases). There are 15 residues in the CDR3. CDR1 is SQVTM, CDR2 ANQGSEA, per germline. Trimming took off 1 base at V and 5 bases at J, with 17 bases between the two ends. In DNA form, the CDR3 reads TGCAGCGTTGAAGTGGATGTGGGGCTAGGAACTGAAGCTTTCTTT. This codes for CSVEVDVGLGTEAFF. The whole variable domain, filled in from reference TRBV29-1 and TRBJ1-1, reads SAVISQKPSRDICQRGTSLTIQCQVDSQVTMMFWYRQQPGQSLTLIATANQGSEATYESGFVIDKFPISRPNLTFSTLTVSNMSPEDSSIYLCSVEVDVGLGTEAFFGQGTRLTVV.

The chain has TRBV11-1 and TRBJ2-1; no clear D. This CDR3 has 14 residues. The ends were cut back, 1 base at V and 7 bases at J, with 11 bases in the middle. Germline V gene lookup returns CDR1 SGHAT and CDR2 FQDESV (reference sequence). CDR3 sequence (DNA): TGTGCCAGCAGCTTAGGCCCTCGTACTAATGAGCAGTTCTTC. This codes for CASSLGPRTNEQFF. The whole variable domain, filled in from reference TRBV11-1 and TRBJ2-1, reads EAEVAQSPRYKITEKSQAVAFWCDPISGHATLYWYRQILGQGPELLVQFQDESVVDDSQLPKDRFSAERLKGVDSTLKIQPAELGDSAMYLCASSLGPRTNEQFFGPGTRLTVL.

V usage is TRBV6-1 and J usage is TRBJ1-3, with 10 bases matching TRBD1. J gave up 4 bases and V 6 bases, and 6 bases lay outside the gene matches. The CDR3 runs to 15 residues. Per the germline V gene, CDR1 is MNHNS and CDR2 is SASEGT. The CDR3 sequence: CASRRGTGVGNTIYF. CDR3 sequence (DNA): TGTGCCAGCAGGCGTGGGACAGGGGTCGGAAACACCATATATTTT.